This T cell receptor beta chain derives from a study of blood T cell repertoires in COVID-19. Study details: The United States, Italy and Spain provided the acute and convalescent COVID-19 samples. PBMCs, B-cell-depleted T cells, or T cells provided the cDNA or gDNA that made up the material.

J gave up 4 bases and V 2 bases, and 7 bases lay outside the gene matches. This CDR3 spans 15 amino acids. Per the germline V gene, CDR1 is MGHRA and CDR2 is YSYEKL. Per the original methods: Reference gene primer amplification gave estimated nucleated cell counts. The data were produced by immunoSEQ multiplex PCR, yet TCRdb's version contains in-frame clones alone and is incomplete. V, J and clone size derive from that table, while D and trimming were established from the DNA sequence. The sample shows roughly 310,000 clones, more than 75% of them seen only once. The TCR comes from a woman aged 45-60 years with active or convalescent COVID-19. Sequenced input: peripheral blood. The genes are TRBV4-1 and TRBJ1-2; the match to TRBD1 covers 7 bases. This CDR3 is CASSQPGQLLYGYTF. The CDR3 DNA reads TGCGCCAGCAGCCAACCGGGACAGCTACTCTATGGCTACACCTTC.